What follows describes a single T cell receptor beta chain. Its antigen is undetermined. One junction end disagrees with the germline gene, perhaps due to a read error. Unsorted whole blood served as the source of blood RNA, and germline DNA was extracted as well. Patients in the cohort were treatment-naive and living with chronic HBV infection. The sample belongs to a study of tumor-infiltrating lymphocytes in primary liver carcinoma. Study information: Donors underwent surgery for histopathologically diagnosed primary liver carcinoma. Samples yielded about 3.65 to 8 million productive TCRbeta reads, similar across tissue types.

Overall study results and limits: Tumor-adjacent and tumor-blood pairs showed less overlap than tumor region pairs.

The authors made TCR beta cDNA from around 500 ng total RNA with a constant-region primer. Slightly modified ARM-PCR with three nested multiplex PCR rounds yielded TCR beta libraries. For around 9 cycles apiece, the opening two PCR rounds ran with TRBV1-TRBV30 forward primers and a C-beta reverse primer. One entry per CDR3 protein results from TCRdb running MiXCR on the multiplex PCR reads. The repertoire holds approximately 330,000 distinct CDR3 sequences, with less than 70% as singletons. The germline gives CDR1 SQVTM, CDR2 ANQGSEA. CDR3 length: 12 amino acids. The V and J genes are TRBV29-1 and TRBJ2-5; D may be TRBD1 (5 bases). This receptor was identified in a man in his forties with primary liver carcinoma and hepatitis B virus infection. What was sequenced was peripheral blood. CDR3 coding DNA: TGCAGCGTTGCTAGGGGCCAAGAGACCCGGTACTTC. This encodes CSVARGQETRYF.